The next 26 T cell receptor beta chains were all read from a single sample in a study of blood T cell repertoires in COVID-19. Only in-frame clones appear in the TCRdb table, and some are missing; sequencing was by immunoSEQ multiplex PCR. The data hold approximately 75,000 clones, with about three quarters observed a single time. Sequencing input: peripheral blood. The receptors come from an elderly woman with active or convalescent COVID-19.

The chain recombines TRBV29-1 with TRBJ2-7; TRBD1 matches at 9 bases. The CDR3 contains 13 residues. Germline lookup yields CDR1 SQVTM and CDR2 ANQGSEA. Trimming took 7 bases from V and 4 from J; bases not matched to a gene: 8. CDR3 amino acids: CSGGGGQGYEQYF. CDR3 nucleotide sequence: TGCAGCGGGGGAGGGGGACAGGGATACGAGCAGTACTTC.

This clone was detected a few times. The CDR3 spells CAWSVQDRAYGYTF. In DNA form, the CDR3 reads TGTGCCTGGAGTGTACAAGACAGGGCCTATGGCTACACCTTC. V is TRBV30 and J is TRBJ1-2; 7 nucleotides match TRBD1. The ends lost 0 bases at V and 4 bases at J; junction bases unmatched: 5. There are 14 residues in the CDR3. CDR1 is GTSNPN and CDR2 is SVGIG in the germline V gene (reference sequence).

The chain couples TRBV7-9 to TRBJ1-2, with 9 nucleotides matching TRBD1. CDR3 length: 11 amino acids. V was pared by 7 bases and J by 8 bases, with 2 bases of the junction left unmatched. CDR1 SEHNR and CDR2 FQNEAQ come from the germline V gene (reference sequence). This chain's CDR3 is CASTTGGGYTF. CDR3 in DNA: TGTGCCAGCACTACAGGGGGCGGCTACACCTTC.

J is TRBJ1-2 and V is TRBV7-9; 9 nucleotides line up with TRBD1. The CDR3 is made up of 18 amino acids. Germline V gives CDR1 SEHNR, CDR2 FQNEAQ (reference sequence). The trim removed 4 bases at V and 8 bases at J, leaving 20 bases unmatched. The CDR3 nucleotides are TGTGCCAGCAGCTACCACCCGGACAGGGGCCTAAGCCGGGACGGCTACACCTTC. Amino acid sequence: CASSYHPDRGLSRDGYTF.

The J gene is TRBJ2-1, the V gene TRBV30; TRBD2 matches 8 bases. V trimming: 1 base; J trimming: 8 bases; junction bases outside the gene matches: 7. Germline values: CDR1 GTSNPN, CDR2 SVGIG (reference sequence). This CDR3 comprises 14 residues. The CDR3 region has the DNA TGTGCCTGGAGTGCTCGCGGGGGGTGGGATGAGCAGTTCTTC. Its translation: CAWSARGGWDEQFF.

The gene calls are TRBV2 and TRBJ1-4; no clear D. Germline CDR1 reads SNHLY; CDR2 reads FYNNEI. The CDR3 spans 13 residues. Trimming removed 1 base at V and 8 bases at J, with 8 bases between. The CDR3 protein is CASSEGLGEKLFF. The CDR3 DNA reads TGTGCCAGCAGTGAAGGGCTCGGGGAAAAACTGTTTTTT.

The chain combines TRBV24-1 with TRBJ1-2, with unresolved D. Trimming took off 0 bases at V and 5 bases at J, with 9 bases between the two ends. CDR3 length equals 14 residues. CDR1 is KGHDR and CDR2 is SFDVKD in the germline V gene. DNA of the CDR3: TGTGCCACCAGTGATTTGGGCAGATTTTATGGCTACACCTTC. Translated: CATSDLGRFYGYTF.

Ten or more counts support this clone. The chain employs TRBV12-3 or TRBV12-4 and TRBJ1-2; 9 bases are a match to TRBD1. V lost 10 bases, J lost 5 bases, and 8 bases stayed unmatched. This CDR3 has 13 amino acids. In DNA form, the CDR3 reads TGTGCCACCCGGACAGGGGACCAATATGGCTACACCTTC. The encoded protein is CATRTGDQYGYTF.

The chain joins TRBV7-2 to TRBJ2-3, with TRBD2 matching over 11 bases. Germline CDR1 and CDR2: SGHTA and FQGNSA. J lost 12 bases, V lost 5 bases, and 25 bases had no gene match. The CDR3 is made up of 19 amino acids. The CDR3 region is CASSLLATSGGTAPLGQYF. For the CDR3, the DNA is TGTGCCAGCAGCCTCCTTGCTACTAGCGGGGGCACAGCTCCCTTGGGTCAGTATTTT.

This chain joins TRBV7-2 and TRBJ1-3; no firm D call. This CDR3 is built from 16 residues. V lost 0 bases to trimming and J lost 1 base, with 10 bases between them. Germline V gene data show CDR1 as SGHTA and CDR2 as FQGNSA. The CDR3 reads CASSLAEGGSGNTIYF. The CDR3 DNA reads as TGTGCCAGCAGCTTAGCAGAGGGAGGGTCTGGAAACACCATATATTTT.

This chain links TRBV10-3 with TRBJ2-3; tentative D call: TRBD1 (6 bases). The CDR3 is made up of 14 amino acids. Germline lookup yields CDR1 ENHRY and CDR2 SYGVKD. V shed 4 bases and J shed 2 bases, with 10 bases lying between them. The CDR3 loop reads CAISGGQITDTQYF. The CDR3 nucleotides are TGTGCCATCAGTGGGGGGCAGATCACAGATACGCAGTATTTT.

The chain employs TRBV6-6 and TRBJ1-2; 10 nucleotides agree with TRBD1. This CDR3 is built from 14 residues. CDR1 and CDR2 (germline): MNHNY, SVGAGI (reference sequence). The V and J ends lost 5 bases and 6 bases, in that order; junction bases with no gene match: 6. The CDR3 DNA is TGTGCCAGCAGTCTATGGGGGACAGGGGATGGCTACACCTTC. Amino acid sequence: CASSLWGTGDGYTF.

Written as DNA, the CDR3 is TGTGCCAGCAGCGATTACACAGGATCGAACACTGAAGCTTTCTTT. The encoded protein is CASSDYTGSNTEAFF. The J gene is TRBJ1-1, the V gene TRBV5-8, with a tentative D call TRBD1 (5 bases). The CDR3 has 15 residues. Per the germline V gene, CDR1 is SGHTS and CDR2 is YDEGEE. Trimming took off 4 bases at V and 1 base at J, with 14 bases between the two ends. Variable domain in full (rest from reference TRBV5-8 and TRBJ1-1): EAGVTQSPTHLIKTRGQQATLRCSPISGHTSVYWYQQALGLGLQFLLWYDEGEERNRGNFPPRFSGRQFPNYSSELNVNALELEDSALYLCASSDYTGSNTEAFFGQGTRLTVV.

The J gene is TRBJ1-1, the V gene TRBV28; D ambiguous. The CDR3 sequence is 11 residues long. Trimming cost V 6 bases and J 3 bases, with 5 bases left between them. The germline V gene encodes CDR1 MDHEN and CDR2 SYDVKM. The CDR3 reads CASRGDTEAFF. Written as DNA, the CDR3 is TGTGCCAGCAGGGGAGACACTGAAGCTTTCTTT.

The CDR3 DNA follows: TGTGCCAGCAGCGTACAGGGGGCGTCTCCTGGGGCCAACGTCCTGACTTTC. The encoded protein is CASSVQGASPGANVLTF. This chain joins TRBV9 and TRBJ2-6, with TRBD1 matching 8 bases. This CDR3 comprises 17 residues. With 1 base clipped from V and 2 bases from J, the junction kept 5 bases outside the gene matches. Germline V gene lookup returns CDR1 SGDLS and CDR2 YYNGEE. The variable domain in full, with the rest retrieved from reference TRBV9 and TRBJ2-6, is DSGVTQTPKHLITATGQRVTLRCSPRSGDLSVYWYQQSLDQGLQFLIQYYNGEERAKGNILERFSAQQFPDLHSELNLSSLELGDSALYFCASSVQGASPGANVLTFGAGSRLTVL.

The genes are TRBV10-3 and TRBJ2-2, with 13 bases fitting TRBD2. Trimming removed 8 bases from V and 6 bases from J; junction bases left unmatched: 12. The CDR3 runs 17 residues. CDR1 and CDR2 (germline): ENHRY, SYGVKD. CDR3 region: CAIRTSGGASSPGELFF. CDR3 in DNA: TGTGCCATCCGGACTAGCGGGGGTGCTTCGTCGCCCGGGGAGCTGTTTTTT.

The CDR3 nucleotides read TGTGCCAGCATCTCGACAGGGGCCGCCGTTAATGAGCAGTTCTTC. Translating it yields CASISTGAAVNEQFF. This chain uses TRBV28 with TRBJ2-1, with 8 bases matching TRBD1. V lost 7 bases, J lost 7 bases, and 12 bases stayed unmatched. This CDR3 region has 15 residues. Germline V gene lookup returns CDR1 MDHEN and CDR2 SYDVKM.

The sample holds a few counts of this clone. The chain has TRBV5-1 and TRBJ1-2; no firm D call. Germline assignment: CDR1 SGHRS and CDR2 YFSETQ. The CDR3 totals 13 residues. V dropped 0 bases and J dropped 8 bases, with 11 bases sitting between them. The CDR3 here is CASSLEEDSGYTF. For the CDR3, the DNA is TGCGCCAGCAGCTTGGAGGAGGACTCAGGCTACACCTTC. Combining the CDR3 with reference TRBV5-1 and TRBJ1-2 gives the whole variable domain KAGVTQTPRYLIKTRGQQVTLSCSPISGHRSVSWYQQTPGQGLQFLFEYFSETQRNKGNFPGRFSGRQFSNSRSEMNVSTLELGDSALYLCASSLEEDSGYTFGSGTRLTVV.

This clone was found a few times. The chain has TRBV28 and TRBJ2-6; the match to TRBD1 covers 7 bases. CDR3 length: 19 amino acids. J lost 0 bases, V lost 2 bases, and 10 bases had no gene match. The V gene's germline CDR1 is MDHEN and CDR2 SYDVKM. CDR3 sequence reads: CASSLPRTGKHSGANVLTF. As DNA, the CDR3 is TGTGCCAGCAGTTTACCCCGGACAGGTAAACACTCTGGGGCCAACGTCCTGACTTTC.

The rearrangement uses TRBV7-6 and TRBJ2-2; 9 bases map to TRBD1. J gave up 5 bases and V 5 bases, and 6 bases lay outside the gene matches. This CDR3 contains 15 residues. From germline, CDR1 is SGHVS and CDR2 FNYEAQ. This chain's CDR3 is CASSPRTGETGELFF. The CDR3 nucleotides read TGTGCCAGCAGCCCTAGGACAGGGGAGACCGGGGAGCTGTTTTTT.

V and J are TRBV30 and TRBJ1-3; unclear D gene. There are 14 residues in the CDR3. Trimming took 3 bases from V and 4 from J, leaving 13 bases between them. The germline V gene encodes CDR1 GTSNPN and CDR2 SVGIG (reference sequence). The CDR3 is CAWRNTGRGNTIYF. CDR3 coding DNA: TGTGCCTGGAGAAATACCGGCAGGGGAAACACCATATATTTT.

The V and J genes are TRBV6-4 and TRBJ2-1; possible D gene TRBD1, 6 bases. Deletions cut 5 bases from V and 6 bases from J, with 14 bases between. The germline V gene encodes CDR1 MRHNA and CDR2 SNTAGT. The CDR3 loop spans 14 amino acids. As DNA, the CDR3 is TGTGCCAGCAGTTCCCGGGACACTCCCAATGAGCAGTTCTTC. Translating gives CASSSRDTPNEQFF.

The chain combines TRBV2 with TRBJ2-1, with D possibly matching TRBD1 (6 bases). CDR1 is SNHLY and CDR2 is FYNNEI in the germline V gene. Trimming stripped 6 bases from V and 1 base from J, with 16 bases between. The CDR3 loop spans 16 amino acids. CDR3 sequence reads: CASSSDSFLSYNEQFF. The CDR3 DNA follows: TGTGCCAGCAGCTCGGACAGTTTCTTATCCTACAATGAGCAGTTCTTC.

The J gene is TRBJ1-1, the V gene TRBV5-1, with TRBD1 identical over 8 bases. Trimming at V came to 3 bases and at J to 4 bases, leaving 2 bases not matched to a gene. The CDR3 is 13 amino acids. Germline V gene lookup returns CDR1 SGHRS and CDR2 YFSETQ. CDR3 sequence: CASSSTGGTEAFF. The CDR3 DNA follows: TGCGCCAGCAGCTCCACAGGGGGCACTGAAGCTTTCTTT.

The chain employs TRBV25-1 and TRBJ2-6, with 7 bases lining up with TRBD1. The V and J ends lost 8 bases and 4 bases, in that order; junction bases with no gene match: 8. The CDR3 consists of 15 residues. Germline lookup yields CDR1 MGHDK and CDR2 SYGVNS. The CDR3, as DNA: TGTGCCAGCTCCGCCAGGGGGACCGGGGCCAACGTCCTGACTTTC. This gives the protein CASSARGTGANVLTF. Full variable domain (outside the CDR3, taken from reference TRBV25-1 and TRBJ2-6): EADIYQTPRYLVIGTGKKITLECSQTMGHDKMYWYQQDPGMELHLIHYSYGVNSTEKGDLSSESTVSRIRTEHFPLTLESARPSHTSQYLCASSARGTGANVLTFGAGSRLTVL.

V is TRBV6-4 and J is TRBJ1-5; D perhaps matches TRBD1 (6 bases). Trimming pared 4 bases from V and 0 bases from J, leaving 10 bases between. The CDR3 length is 15 residues. The V gene's germline CDR1 is MRHNA and CDR2 SNTAGT. CDR3 nucleotide sequence: TGTGCCAGCAGTGCCGACAGGATTAGCAATCAGCCCCAGCATTTT. Protein: CASSADRISNQPQHF.